The T cell receptor (beta chain) described here comes from a study of beta chain features in type 1 diabetes. Every bit of the isolated RNA underwent reverse transcription, so sequencing read expressed TCRB transcripts. Sequenced by immunoSEQ multiplex PCR; TCRdb stores in-frame clones only, minus some. The data hold about 150,000 clones, with 9% to 12% observed a single time. This clone was seen a few times. What it recognizes is unknown. General study points: Individuals with type 1 diabetes displayed fewer insertions and more deletions at VDJ junctions. Type 1 diabetes patients had moderately but significantly shorter TCRB CDR3s in all four CD4+ subsets.

This CDR3 has 12 amino acids. Germline V lookup: CDR1 SNHLY, CDR2 FYNNEI. Trimming took off 0 bases at V and 3 bases at J, with 3 bases between the two ends. Sequenced: central memory CD4+ T cells from blood. This clonotype was sampled from a man in his thirties or forties with type 1 diabetes. The V gene is TRBV2, the J gene TRBJ2-7; D uncertain. CDR3 in amino acids: CASSEAGYEQYF. The CDR3 DNA reads as TGTGCCAGCAGTGAAGCCGGCTACGAGCAGTACTTC. The variable domain in full, with the rest retrieved from reference TRBV2 and TRBJ2-7, is EPEVTQTPSHQVTQMGQEVILRCVPISNHLYFYWYRQILGQKVEFLVSFYNNEISEKSEIFDDQFSVERPDGSNFTLKIRSTKLEDSAMYFCASSEAGYEQYFGPGTRLTVT.